Sequencing of this TCR beta chain was carried out in a study of blood T cell repertoires in COVID-19 (dated by TCRdb to about 2020). At the level of the whole study: Samples covering the acute and convalescent phases of COVID-19 were provided by collaborators in the United States, Italy and Spain. The prospective study material was composed of cDNA or gDNA derived from T cells, B-cell-depleted T cells, or PBMCs. Subjects who had been exposed to COVID-19, were actively infected with it, or had recovered from it provided the deeply sampled blood TCRbeta repertoires that made up the dataset. The repertoires were released in a freely available public database intended as a resource for research on the immune response to SARS-CoV-2. The samples were drawn from the first 160 participants of the ongoing ImmuneRACE study and from 1,254 subjects provided by 6 global collaborators. Sample metadata almost always included a de-identified subject ID, COVID-19 status, age in years and sex. HLA class I and class II types, where available, came from metadata supplied by the sample provider rather than from assay-based typing.

General conclusions and limits of the study: Clinical and demographic metadata were provided uncurated, with the amount varying by source and participant.

Its CDR3 holds 14 amino acids, cysteine through phenylalanine. Only the CDR3 part of the read is kept: 42 bases, read in frame from the first base. Via the germline V gene, CDR1 is MDHEN and CDR2 SYDVKM. After removal of 7 bases from V and 7 bases from J, the junction retains 7 bases not matched to a gene. TCRbeta CDR3 regions were amplified from genomic DNA by means of the immunoSEQ Assay, a bias-controlled multiplex PCR. The source study handled its data this way. Within the assay, amplification of reference gene primers was used to estimate how many nucleated cells each sample contained. To quantify the absolute abundance of each unique TCRbeta CDR3 rearrangement, sequence reads were collapsed and filtered. For each sample, productive Simpson clonality was calculated as the square root of Simpson's diversity index over productive rearrangements. Here the immuneACCESS table is served through TCRdb, limited to in-frame sequences with V and J called. Missing clones are a known gap in these copies; in checked studies unresolved V genes cover under half, and the rest lacks a known reason. Clonal size and the V and J genes are those of that table, whereas D and trimming came from the DNA. The sample contains 250,000 to 300,000 clones, about 86% of them found a single time. The ten biggest clones cover approximately 4% of the sample.

Enrolling through a virtual design, the prospective study's participants ranged in age from roughly 18 to 89 years and lived across 20 to 25 United States geographic areas. Cohort assignment in the prospective study relied on participant-reported clinical history from a screening survey and a study questionnaire. Mobile phlebotomists in the prospective study collected whole blood, serum and a nasopharyngeal or oropharyngeal swab from every participant. Additional blood draws and questionnaires over a 2-month period could optionally be provided by prospective study participants. Blood samples from the prospective study were shipped frozen or at room temperature prior to DNA extraction. As regards this clone: Its binding antigen is unknown. No base-level quality is on record; no much larger clone is a single base apart.

The receptor was isolated from a man aged 25-45 years with acute COVID-19. The chain employs TRBV28 and TRBJ1-1, with 12 bases aligning to TRBD1. The sample was PBMCs or T cells enriched from blood (not recorded which). The CDR3 corresponds to CASNPGTGGREAFF. The DNA reads TGTGCCAGCAATCCCGGGACAGGGGGCCGTGAAGCTTTCTTT.